A selection of T cell receptor beta chains follows, all from one sample in a study of CD8 T cells in ankylosing spondylitis. TCRdb re-called the 5' RACE reads through MiXCR, storing one row per CDR3 protein. The table shows approximately 150,000 distinct CDR3 sequences, with under 35% occurring only once. Material: synovial fluid, either unsorted or a sorted T cell fraction (not recorded which). These receptors originate from a male donor with ankylosing spondylitis. The CDR3 runs from the conserved cysteine through the conserved F or W. A D gene is named only where the DNA matches it firmly. Size tells how often a clone was seen (once, few, many) or the class of an expanded clone, and some rows leave it out.

>NA|TRBJ1-1|13|NA|TRBV30
CAWSGGGLTEAFF
TGTGCCTGGAGCGGAGGGGGATTAACTGAAGCTTTCTTT
>NA|TRBJ2-4|15|TRBD2|TRBV11-2
CASSNSGGPINIQYF
TGTGCCAGCAGCAATAGCGGGGGCCCGATTAACATTCAGTACTTC
>few|TRBJ1-5|16|NA|TRBV12-3/TRBV12-4
CASSTSGGVSNQPQHF
TGTGCCAGCAGTACCTCGGGGGGGGTAAGCAATCAGCCCCAGCATTTT
>once|TRBJ1-2|15|NA|TRBV7-2
CASSPAVGADYGYTF
TGTGCCAGCAGCCCCGCGGTGGGGGCGGACTATGGCTACACCTTC
>medium-sized|TRBJ2-5|13|NA|TRBV25-1
CASSGVPQETQYF
TGTGCCAGCAGTGGAGTCCCCCAAGAGACCCAGTACTTC
>NA|TRBJ2-1|18|NA|TRBV24-1
CATSDPSFADPTYNEQFF
TGTGCCACCAGTGATCCCAGTTTCGCGGACCCCACTTATAATGAGCAGTTCTTC
>NA|TRBJ1-3|14|NA|TRBV4-1
CASSQVTVGNTIYF
TGCGCCAGCAGCCAAGTAACCGTTGGAAACACCATATATTTT
>many|TRBJ2-7|14|NA|TRBV12-3/TRBV12-4
CASSLSSGTYEQYF
TGTGCCAGCAGTTTGTCCAGCGGTACCTACGAGCAGTACTTC
>NA|TRBJ2-1|17|TRBD2|TRBV2
CASRILGSGSSYNEQFF
TGTGCCAGCCGTATCCTCGGAAGCGGGAGCTCCTACAATGAGCAGTTCTTC
>NA|TRBJ2-1|16|NA|TRBV20-1
CSARAEGFRSYNEQFF
TGCAGTGCTAGAGCCGAGGGCTTCAGATCTTACAATGAGCAGTTCTTC
>NA|TRBJ1-2|16|NA|TRBV15
CATSRDLGAGGEGYTF
TGTGCCACCAGCAGAGATCTTGGAGCCGGCGGGGAGGGCTACACCTTC
>NA|TRBJ1-1|15|TRBD1|TRBV11-2
CASSYKGAPNTEAFF
TGTGCCAGCAGTTATAAGGGGGCCCCGAACACTGAAGCTTTCTTT
>NA|TRBJ1-1|14|NA|TRBV6-1
CASSIGQTITEAFF
TGTGCCAGCAGTATAGGACAGACGATCACTGAAGCTTTCTTT
>NA|TRBJ2-5|16|NA|TRBV7-8
CASSLEAGMSQETQYF
TGTGCCAGCAGCTTAGAGGCAGGGATGAGTCAAGAGACCCAGTACTTC
>NA|TRBJ1-6|16|TRBD1|TRBV2
CASCTGGNLWDSPLHF
TGTGCCAGCTGTACAGGGGGTAACCTTTGGGATTCACCCCTCCACTTT
>few|TRBJ1-5|13|NA|TRBV29-1
CSACRGVGQPQHF
TGCAGCGCCTGCAGGGGCGTCGGTCAGCCCCAGCATTTT
>NA|TRBJ2-4|16|NA|TRBV14
CASSLTTGSRVNIQYF
TGTGCCAGCAGCCTTACGACCGGGTCGAGGGTGAACATTCAGTACTTC
>NA|TRBJ1-6|17|NA|TRBV3-1
CASSQDLVSISRSPLHF
TGTGCCAGCAGCCAAGATCTTGTTTCCATCAGCCGTTCACCCCTCCACTTT
>many|TRBJ2-2|15|TRBD2|TRBV11-3
CASSRGGANTGELFF
TGTGCCAGCAGCCGGGGGGGGGCGAACACCGGGGAGCTGTTTTTT
>NA|TRBJ2-2|14|TRBD1|TRBV20-1
CSARTGAGTGELFF
TGCAGTGCTAGGACAGGGGCGGGCACCGGGGAGCTGTTTTTT
>NA|TRBJ1-1|14|NA|TRBV20-1
CSARDWGQNTEAFF
TGCAGTGCTAGAGATTGGGGTCAAAACACTGAAGCTTTCTTT
>NA|TRBJ2-7|15|TRBD1|TRBV2
CASSELGQAAYEQYF
TGTGCCAGCAGTGAATTGGGACAGGCAGCCTACGAGCAGTACTTC
>NA|TRBJ2-7|13|NA|TRBV7-9
CASSRPGANEQYF
TGTGCCAGCAGCCGCCCCGGGGCAAACGAGCAGTACTTC
>medium-sized|TRBJ2-7|14|NA|TRBV3-1
CASSQGQIYYEQYF
TGTGCCAGCAGCCAGGGCCAGATCTACTACGAGCAGTACTTC
>few|TRBJ1-2|14|TRBD1|TRBV5-4
CASSPRDRVRGYTF
TGTGCCAGCAGCCCCCGGGACAGGGTTCGTGGCTACACCTTC
>few|TRBJ1-6|13|NA|TRBV12-3/TRBV12-4
CASSLAPSSPLHF
TGTGCCAGCAGTTTAGCCCCCAGTTCACCCCTCCACTTT
>few|TRBJ2-1|15|NA|TRBV2
CASSERLTTYNEQFF
TGTGCCAGCAGTGAACGGCTCACTACCTACAATGAGCAGTTCTTC
>many|TRBJ2-7|15|TRBD2|TRBV12-3/TRBV12-4
CASSKIAGAWDEQYF
TGTGCCAGCAGTAAGATAGCGGGAGCTTGGGACGAGCAGTACTTC
>NA|TRBJ1-1|10|NA|TRBV20-1
CSAYHREAFF
TGCAGTGCTTACCACCGAGAAGCTTTCTTT
>NA|TRBJ1-1|14|NA|TRBV12-3/TRBV12-4
CASSVAGKATEAFF
TGTGCCAGCAGTGTGGCGGGAAAGGCCACTGAAGCTTTCTTT
>NA|TRBJ2-1|17|NA|TRBV15
CATSREGGRSEGNEQFF
TGTGCCACCAGCAGAGAGGGGGGAAGGTCCGAGGGAAATGAGCAGTTCTTC
>few|TRBJ2-7|15|NA|TRBV28
CASSSRFSSTYEQYF
TGTGCCAGCAGTTCCCGGTTCTCGAGCACCTACGAGCAGTACTTC
>once|TRBJ2-2|14|NA|TRBV20-1
CSALPGSEDGELFF
TGCAGTGCCCTCCCCGGGAGTGAGGACGGGGAGCTGTTTTTT
>few|TRBJ2-4|13|NA|TRBV12-3/TRBV12-4
CASSLGVQNIQYF
TGTGCCAGCAGTTTAGGAGTCCAAAACATTCAGTACTTC
>few|TRBJ2-2|16|TRBD1|TRBV3-1
CASSQVGTANTGELFF
TGTGCCAGCAGCCAAGTTGGGACAGCGAACACCGGGGAGCTGTTTTTT
>many|TRBJ2-7|13|NA|TRBV5-1
CASAPAGPYEQYF
TGCGCCAGCGCCCCGGCCGGCCCTTACGAGCAGTACTTC
>many|TRBJ2-7|14|NA|TRBV24-1
CATSDLRDPDEQYF
TGTGCCACCAGTGATTTAAGGGACCCGGACGAGCAGTACTTC
>NA|TRBJ2-1|14|NA|TRBV6-4
CASSTGTNNNEQFF
TGTGCCAGCAGTACCGGGACCAATAACAATGAGCAGTTCTTC
>few|TRBJ1-1|13|NA|TRBV6-1
CASAPTGGAKAFF
TGTGCCAGTGCGCCGACCGGGGGGGCTAAAGCTTTCTTT
>NA|TRBJ2-1|17|NA|TRBV10-3
CAISESPLSQAYNEQFF
TGTGCCATCAGTGAGTCCCCTTTATCCCAGGCCTACAATGAGCAGTTCTTC
>few|TRBJ2-1|15|NA|TRBV5-1
CASSHRVSSYNEQFF
TGCGCCAGCAGCCACAGGGTAAGCTCCTACAATGAGCAGTTCTTC
>NA|TRBJ2-5|18|TRBD2|TRBV3-1
CASSQDGIAGGPWETQYF
TGTGCCAGCAGCCAAGATGGAATAGCGGGAGGGCCGTGGGAGACCCAGTACTTC
>NA|TRBJ2-3|15|TRBD2|TRBV7-2
CASSRTRSQGDTQYF
TGTGCCAGCAGCCGGACTAGAAGTCAAGGAGATACGCAGTATTTT
>NA|TRBJ1-1|15|NA|TRBV28
CASTPGGNMNTEAFF
TGTGCCAGCACCCCGGGAGGGAACATGAACACTGAAGCTTTCTTT
>few|TRBJ1-3|14|NA|TRBV5-1
CASSLAGSGNTIYF
TGCGCCAGCAGCTTGGCGGGATCTGGAAACACCATATATTTT
>few|TRBJ2-7|15|NA|TRBV27
CASSLSPGRSDEQYF
TGTGCCAGCAGTTTATCTCCTGGGAGGAGCGACGAGCAGTACTTC
>NA|TRBJ1-1|15|NA|TRBV28
CASSGSTGYRTEAFF
TGTGCCAGCAGCGGAAGCACAGGGTACAGGACTGAAGCTTTCTTT
>NA|TRBJ1-1|17|NA|TRBV20-1
CSAPNGAGRPTNTEAFF
TGCAGTGCCCCGAATGGGGCTGGGCGTCCGACGAACACTGAAGCTTTCTTT
>many|TRBJ2-1|14|TRBD2|TRBV5-1
CASESGVAGNEQFF
TGCGCCAGCGAATCGGGGGTAGCGGGCAATGAGCAGTTCTTC
>few|TRBJ2-7|14|NA|TRBV20-1
CSATRRGEPAEQYF
TGCAGTGCGACCCGCCGGGGCGAACCGGCGGAGCAGTACTTC
>many|TRBJ2-2|14|NA|TRBV7-2
CASSLGAYTGELFF
TGTGCCAGCAGCTTAGGGGCCTACACCGGGGAGCTGTTTTTT
>NA|TRBJ2-7|14|TRBD2|TRBV3-1
CASRWGGSVYEQYF
TGTGCCAGCCGCTGGGGGGGGTCAGTCTACGAGCAGTACTTC
>NA|TRBJ2-6|16|NA|TRBV20-1
CSAEDHRQAGANVLTF
TGCAGTGCTGAAGACCACCGACAAGCTGGGGCCAACGTCCTGACTTTC
>NA|TRBJ1-1|13|NA|TRBV10-3
CAISATVNTEAFF
TGTGCCATCAGTGCGACGGTAAACACTGAAGCTTTCTTT
>few|TRBJ2-7|15|NA|TRBV16
CASSHLASETYEQYF
TGTGCCAGCAGCCACCTCGCAAGCGAAACCTACGAGCAGTACTTC
>many|TRBJ2-4|14|NA|TRBV7-3
CASSLGGGGNIQYF
TGTGCCAGCAGCTTAGGGGGGGGCGGAAACATTCAGTACTTC
>few|TRBJ2-3|17|TRBD2|TRBV5-1
CASSLWLAGTSTDTQYF
TGCGCCAGCAGCCTGTGGCTAGCGGGGACCTCCACAGATACGCAGTATTTT